Given below is one T cell receptor beta chain in context. Its antigen is unidentified. The data belong to a study of regulatory T cells in long-lasting Graves disease. In the study overall: Under 3 months of antithyroid drugs had been taken by newly diagnosed Graves' patients. Study-level results: Lower TCR diversity was seen in persistent Graves' patients than in newly diagnosed ones.

J was trimmed by 6 bases and V by 5 bases; bases with no gene match: 9. CDR1 and CDR2 from the germline V gene are SGHAT and FQNNGV. The CDR3 is 14 amino acids. Time point indicated: newly diagnosed GD, antithyroid drugs for less than 3 months. With RNA extracted from PBMCs as input, the TCR library was made. With iRepertoire HTBI primers and Arm-PCR of CDR3 regions, TCR beta libraries were built. Each CDR3 protein gets one entry after TCRdb re-called the multiplex PCR reads with MiXCR. The sample has hundreds of thousands of distinct CDR3 sequences, approximately 15% seen once. The same specimen was also included in a second study, on T cells in Graves' hyperthyroidism and ophthalmopathy. That report notes: Ophthalmopathy was told apart from stable hyperthyroidism by a 13 V-J model.

This specimen consisted of peripheral blood mononuclear cells (PBMCs), obtained at new diagnosis, from a patient treated with antithyroid drugs. The clonotype comes from a woman aged 25 to 39 with Graves disease. The chain joins TRBV11-2 to TRBJ2-5, with TRBD1 identical over 7 bases. The CDR3 loop reads CASSTHSTGQTQYF. The CDR3 coding sequence is TGTGCCAGCAGCACTCACTCGACAGGGCAGACCCAGTACTTC.